The sequence of this TCR beta chain was determined in a study of blood T cell repertoires in COVID-19. Study details: Spain, Italy and the United States supplied samples that represented acute and convalescent COVID-19. The analysed material was cDNA or gDNA that came from T cells, B-cell-depleted T cells, or PBMCs.

As handled by the study authors: Reference gene primers were amplified, and this amplification served to estimate nucleated cell counts. Some clones are missing from TCRdb's copy, which holds only in-frame ones; the method was immunoSEQ multiplex PCR. V and J calls and clone size are as listed in that table; D and trimming were resolved from the DNA. The sample has 50,000 to 70,000 clones; 80% to 95% are singletons. This CDR3 spans 17 amino acids. The germline V gene has CDR1 SGHVS and CDR2 FQNEAQ. Deletions cut 5 bases from V and 4 bases from J, with 21 bases between. The chain has TRBV7-8 and TRBJ2-1; possible D gene TRBD1, 6 bases. This receptor was obtained from a woman at least 80 years old with active COVID-19. Material for sequencing was peripheral blood. CDR3 residues: CASSPSPTGINYNEQFF. The CDR3 DNA reads TGTGCCAGCAGCCCCAGCCCCACAGGGATTAATTACAATGAGCAGTTCTTC.